The 10 T cell receptor beta chains below were found in one sample sequenced in a study of blood T cell repertoires in COVID-19. The assay was immunoSEQ multiplex PCR, and TCRdb's table has in-frame clones only and misses some. In the table there are approximately 170,000 clones, under 85% of which are singletons. Material for sequencing was peripheral blood. These receptors all stem from a man between 65 and 80 years old who had recovered from COVID-19.

The chain combines TRBV5-1 with TRBJ1-5; 8 nucleotides agree with TRBD1. V gave up 5 bases and J gave up 6 bases; unmatched junction bases: 7. The CDR3 length is 14 residues. The germline V gene encodes CDR1 SGHRS and CDR2 YFSETQ. The CDR3: CASSPDRGSQPQHF. The CDR3 bases are TGCGCCAGCAGTCCCGACAGGGGATCTCAGCCCCAGCATTTT.

This chain connects TRBV7-9 to TRBJ2-7, with D maybe TRBD1 (6 bases). Looked up from germline, CDR1 is SEHNR and CDR2 is FQNEAQ (reference sequence). Trimming took 3 bases from V and 8 from J, leaving 17 bases between them. The CDR3 spans 14 residues. The CDR3 loop is CASSFATGQMQQYF. In DNA form, the CDR3 reads TGTGCCAGCAGCTTCGCCACAGGGCAAATGCAGCAGTACTTC.

The CDR3 nucleotides read TGTGCCAGTAGTATCGGGGGAAGGTACAATGAGCAGTTCTTC. This gives the protein CASSIGGRYNEQFF. The J gene is TRBJ2-1, the V gene TRBV19; D possibly corresponds to TRBD2 (6 bases). Trimming shortened V by 3 bases and J by 4 bases, and 10 bases separated the two germline ends. Germline V gene lookup returns CDR1 LNHDA and CDR2 SQIVND (reference sequence). The CDR3 is made up of 14 amino acids.

This clone came up once. V usage is TRBV7-2 and J usage is TRBJ2-5; TRBD2 aligns across 10 bases. V trimming: 7 bases; J trimming: 3 bases; junction bases outside the gene matches: 11. This CDR3 is 16 amino acids long. Germline V gene sequence: CDR1 SGHTA, CDR2 FQGNSA. DNA of the CDR3: TGTGCCAGCACCCCCACCCGGACTAGCGGAAAAGAGACCCAGTACTTC. This sequence encodes CASTPTRTSGKETQYF.

In this sample, this clone turned up a few times. The chain recombines TRBV10-2 with TRBJ1-2, with 9 bases aligning to TRBD1. V dropped 5 bases and J dropped 6; count of bases not matched to a gene: 7. The CDR3 has 14 amino acids. Germline CDR1 WSHSY, CDR2 SAAADI. DNA for the CDR3: TGCGCCAGCAGTAATCAACAGGGGGCCAATGGCTACACCTTC. It codes for CASSNQQGANGYTF.

This clone was detected a few times. This chain connects TRBV15 to TRBJ2-7; 9 positions agree with TRBD1. CDR1 and CDR2 from the germline V gene are LNHNV and YYDKDF (reference sequence). CDR3 length: 13 amino acids. The V and J ends lost 3 bases and 6 bases, in that order; junction bases with no gene match: 3. The CDR3 spells CATSRGQGVEQYF. CDR3 coding DNA: TGTGCCACCAGCAGGGGACAGGGTGTCGAGCAGTACTTC.

The chain combines TRBV5-1 with TRBJ1-5; TRBD1 might be the D (6 bases). The V and J ends lost 0 bases and 3 bases respectively, with 10 bases between them. Germline V gene data show CDR1 as SGHRS and CDR2 as YFSETQ. The CDR3 is 15 residues long. CDR3 DNA: TGCGCCAGCAGCTTGGACGGACAGAACAATCAGCCCCAGCATTTT. This gives the protein CASSLDGQNNQPQHF.

The V and J genes are TRBV28 and TRBJ1-1; D is perhaps TRBD1 (6 bases). The CDR3 is 14 residues long. Germline values: CDR1 MDHEN, CDR2 SYDVKM. Trimming took 7 bases from V and 0 from J, leaving 12 bases between them. The CDR3 reads CASTIPGVNTEAFF. In DNA form, the CDR3 reads TGTGCCAGCACCATTCCAGGGGTGAACACTGAAGCTTTCTTT.

The chain joins TRBV2 to TRBJ2-1, with 9 bases lining up with TRBD1. Trimming cost V 4 bases and J 7 bases; bases outside gene matches: 11. The CDR3 extends over 16 amino acids. Per germline, CDR1 SNHLY and CDR2 FYNNEI. The CDR3 is CASSGSPGQGHNEQFF. The CDR3 nucleotides are TGTGCCAGCAGTGGCTCTCCGGGACAGGGTCATAATGAGCAGTTCTTC.

The chain couples TRBV5-1 to TRBJ1-2; TRBD1 is a possible D gene (6 bases). Trimming left V 6 bases short and J 5 bases short, with 14 bases between. Germline CDR1 and CDR2: SGHRS and YFSETQ. The length of the CDR3 is 13 residues. The CDR3 coding sequence is TGCGCCAGCACCGATACAGGGCAATATGGCTACACCTTC. It is translated as CASTDTGQYGYTF.